This passage covers 30 T cell receptor beta chains from one sample sequenced in a study of regulatory T cells in long-lasting Graves disease. Described time point: newly diagnosed GD, antithyroid drugs for less than 3 months. PBMC RNA was the source of the TCR library. To make TCR beta libraries, researchers used iRepertoire HTBI primers and Arm-PCR of CDR3 regions. One entry per CDR3 protein, called by TCRdb with MiXCR from the multiplex PCR reads. Among hundreds of thousands of distinct CDR3 sequences, 16% were seen once, and the ten largest hold just under 30%. This sample also belongs to another study, concerning T cells in Graves' hyperthyroidism and ophthalmopathy.

Source: peripheral blood mononuclear cells (PBMCs), taken at new diagnosis, from a patient treated with antithyroid drugs. Receptors were obtained from a man aged 35-49 years with Graves disease.

This clonotype was observed many times. This chain links TRBV20-1 with TRBJ2-7; TRBD2 aligns across 8 bases. This CDR3 region has 16 residues. Germline values: CDR1 DFQATT, CDR2 SNEGSKA (reference sequence). V shed 5 bases and J 4 bases; nucleotides not matched to a gene: 16. DNA for the CDR3: TGCAGTGCTTCACCACCCCCCATAGCGGGGAGGTACGAGCAGTACTTC. Protein sequence: CSASPPPIAGRYEQYF.

This clonotype has a handful of counts. The chain recombines TRBV28 with TRBJ2-7; 9 bases fit TRBD1. Looked up from germline, CDR1 is MDHEN and CDR2 is SYDVKM. V dropped 4 bases and J dropped 6; count of bases not matched to a gene: 10. This CDR3 region has 15 residues. Here the CDR3 DNA reads TGTGCCAGCAGTTCTACCGGGACAGGGTACTTCGAGCAGTACTTC. As protein: CASSSTGTGYFEQYF.

This clonotype was counted ten times or more. The J gene is TRBJ2-7, the V gene TRBV7-2, with a tentative D call TRBD1 (5 bases). V was shortened by 6 bases and J by 2 bases, with 11 bases between the two germline ends. The germline CDR1 and CDR2 sequences are SGHTA and FQGNSA. The CDR3 spans 13 residues. The CDR3 region is CASRLEQAYEQYF. CDR3 DNA: TGTGCCAGCAGACTGGAACAGGCCTACGAGCAGTACTTC.

The V and J genes are TRBV28 and TRBJ2-5; 15 bases match TRBD2. With 5 bases clipped from V and 1 base from J, the junction kept 8 bases outside the gene matches. The CDR3 runs to 18 residues. Per germline, CDR1 MDHEN and CDR2 SYDVKM. The CDR3 DNA is TGTGCCAGCAGTCCCGGGACTAGCGGGGGGTTTTTCCAAGAGACCCAGTACTTC. It codes for CASSPGTSGGFFQETQYF. The whole variable domain, filled in from reference TRBV28 and TRBJ2-5, reads DVKVTQSSRYLVKRTGEKVFLECVQDMDHENMFWYRQDPGLGLRLIYFSYDVKMKEKGDIPEGYSVSREKKERFSLILESASTNQTSMYLCASSPGTSGGFFQETQYFGPGTRLLVL.

This clonotype was picked up many times. The gene calls are TRBV7-2 and TRBJ1-6; the match to TRBD1 covers 8 bases. There are 14 residues in the CDR3. Germline lookup yields CDR1 SGHTA and CDR2 FQGNSA. The V gene end was trimmed by 4 bases and the J gene end by 10 bases; junction bases not matched to a gene: 6. CDR3 nucleotides: TGTGCCAGCAGCTGGACAGGGCGTTTGTCACCCCTCCACTTT. This gives the protein CASSWTGRLSPLHF.

This clonotype was counted only a few times. This chain connects TRBV4-1 to TRBJ2-7; 10 nucleotides match TRBD2. V lost 2 bases, J lost 4 bases, and 11 bases stayed unmatched. This CDR3 is 17 amino acids long. CDR1 and CDR2 (germline): MGHRA, YSYEKL. DNA of the CDR3: TGCGCCAGCAGCCAATCTGTTCTAGCGGGGGTATGGTACGAGCAGTACTTC. Translation gives CASSQSVLAGVWYEQYF.

The table lists this clonotype with many counts. The chain uses TRBV11-2 and TRBJ2-5; D is unresolved. Germline assignment: CDR1 SGHAT and CDR2 FQNNGV. The CDR3 runs 15 residues. The ends were cut back, 0 bases at V and 1 base at J, with 9 bases in the middle. The CDR3 DNA follows: TGTGCCAGCAGCTTAGAGTGGTACAGCCAAGAGACCCAGTACTTC. This codes for CASSLEWYSQETQYF.

The gene calls are TRBV2 and TRBJ2-7, with TRBD1 matching over 8 bases. CDR3 size: 16 residues. Trimming removed 7 bases from V and 8 bases from J; junction bases left unmatched: 19. CDR1 is SNHLY and CDR2 is FYNNEI in the germline V gene. CDR3 sequence: CASKKRTGTGGHQQYF. The CDR3 DNA sequence: TGTGCCAGCAAGAAACGGACCGGGACAGGCGGCCATCAGCAGTACTTC.

This clonotype was counted many times. Here the CDR3 reads CASSLGLDRDNEQFF. For the CDR3, the DNA is TGTGCCAGCAGCTTAGGACTCGACAGAGACAATGAGCAGTTCTTC. The chain employs TRBV7-8 and TRBJ2-1; maybe TRBD1 (5 bases). The CDR3 sequence is 15 residues long. The germline gives CDR1 SGHVS, CDR2 FQNEAQ. Trimming removed 1 base at V and 5 bases at J, with 12 bases between. Filled out from reference TRBV7-8 and TRBJ2-1, the complete variable domain reads GAGVSQSPRYKVAKRGQDVALRCDPISGHVSLFWYQQALGQGPEFLTYFQNEAQLDKSGLPSDRFFAERPEGSVSTLKIQRTQQEDSAVYLCASSLGLDRDNEQFFGPGTRLTVL.

This clonotype was observed at least ten times. The chain recombines TRBV12-3 or TRBV12-4 with TRBJ2-7, with D maybe TRBD2 (7 bases). V was trimmed by 0 bases and J by 5 bases, leaving 11 bases between them. The CDR3 runs to 14 residues. Here the CDR3 reads CASSLAPGGNEQYF. The CDR3 DNA sequence: TGTGCCAGCAGTTTAGCCCCGGGGGGCAACGAGCAGTACTTC.

This rearrangement joins TRBV7-2 to TRBJ2-5; TRBD2 agrees at 10 bases. The junction had 4 bases not matched to a gene; V was cut back by 5 bases and J by 4 bases. The CDR3 has 14 residues. Germline values: CDR1 SGHTA, CDR2 FQGNSA. CDR3 sequence reads: CASSITSGVETQYF. CDR3 bases: TGTGCCAGCAGCATTACTAGCGGGGTAGAGACCCAGTACTTC.

This clonotype was seen more than once but under ten times. A much more abundant neighbour one base away suggests this may be a read error. The chain joins TRBV30 to TRBJ1-2; D remains unclear. The CDR3 has 11 residues. Germline V gene lookup returns CDR1 GTSNPN and CDR2 SVGIG (reference sequence). The V gene lost 4 bases and the J gene lost 4 bases, with 7 bases spanning the gap. This chain's CDR3 is CAWIRGYGYTF. The CDR3 nucleotides are TGTGCCTGGATCCGGGGCTATGGCTACACCTTC.

The V gene is TRBV28, the J gene TRBJ2-7, with a tentative D call TRBD2 (6 bases). The V end lost 2 bases, the J end lost 5 bases, and 16 bases lay between the germline ends. The CDR3 runs to 15 residues. Germline values: CDR1 MDHEN, CDR2 SYDVKM. This CDR3 is CASSLAMFGGNEQYF. The DNA of the CDR3 is TGTGCCAGCAGTTTAGCTATGTTCGGGGGAAACGAGCAGTACTTC.

This clonotype was recorded at least ten times. The genes are TRBV7-2 and TRBJ2-3; perhaps TRBD2 as D (6 bases). The germline V gene encodes CDR1 SGHTA and CDR2 FQGNSA. CDR3 size: 13 residues. V dropped 5 bases and J dropped 2 bases, with 8 bases sitting between them. CDR3 in amino acids: CASSRGITDTQYF. CDR3 bases: TGTGCCAGCAGCCGCGGGATCACAGATACGCAGTATTTT. Full variable domain (rest looked up from reference TRBV7-2 and TRBJ2-3): GAGVSQSPSNKVTEKGKDVELRCDPISGHTALYWYRQSLGQGLEFLIYFQGNSAPDKSGLPSDRFSAERTGGSVSTLTIQRTQQEDSAVYLCASSRGITDTQYFGPGTRLTVL.

Of note for this clonotype: This likely stems from a read error, as it lies one base from a far larger clone. The chain is built from TRBV7-2 and TRBJ1-1; D remains ambiguous. V lost 4 bases and J lost 0, with 9 bases in between. Germline V gives CDR1 SGHTA, CDR2 FQGNSA. This CDR3 spans 14 amino acids. For the CDR3, the DNA is TGTGCCAGCAGCTCATCACAGATGAACACTGAAGCTTTCTTT. Residues: CASSSSQMNTEAFF.

This clonotype was counted a few times. The chain carries TRBV10-3 and TRBJ1-2; D is uncertain. Germline V gene data show CDR1 as ENHRY and CDR2 as SYGVKD. V was pared by 10 bases and J by 2 bases, with 14 bases between. The CDR3 is 13 amino acids. CDR3 bases: TGTGCCAGCACCACCGACCTGAACTATGGCTACACCTTC. The encoded protein is CASTTDLNYGYTF.

This clonotype was recorded many times. Since no conserved phenylalanine or tryptophan closes the CDR3, a read error is the likely cause. The rearrangement joins TRBV7-8 to TRBJ2-1; 7 positions match TRBD2. CDR3 size: 16 residues. V was pared by 2 bases and J by 4 bases, with 8 bases of the junction left unmatched. Germline CDR1 reads SGHVS; CDR2 reads FQNEAQ. CDR3 sequence (DNA): TGTGCCAGCAGCTTACGTGGGGTGGGGGGGTACAATGAGCAGTTCCTC. Translated: CASSLRGVGGYNEQFL.

As concerns this clonotype: A much larger clone sits a single nucleotide away, making a read error possible. This chain uses TRBV10-3 with TRBJ2-5, with D maybe TRBD2 (5 bases). Germline V gene lookup returns CDR1 ENHRY and CDR2 SYGVKD. The CDR3 is made up of 14 amino acids. CDR3 in DNA: TGTGCCATCAATGAGTCGGAGGTACAGGAGACCCAGTACTTC. It specifies CAINESEVQETQYF.

Many counts were recorded for this clonotype. The chain couples TRBV7-9 to TRBJ2-2, with D perhaps matching TRBD1 or TRBD2 (5 bases each). V dropped 6 bases and J dropped 2 bases, with 13 bases sitting between them. CDR3 length equals 15 residues. Germline V lookup: CDR1 SEHNR, CDR2 FQNEAQ (reference sequence). CDR3 residues: CASRGDGVNTGELFF. DNA of the CDR3: TGTGCCAGCAGGGGGGACGGAGTTAACACCGGGGAGCTGTTTTTT.

The chain has TRBV15 and TRBJ2-4, with D perhaps TRBD1 (7 bases). Trimming took 3 bases from V and 1 from J, leaving 10 bases between them. The length of the CDR3 is 15 residues. CDR1 LNHNV and CDR2 YYDKDF come from the germline V gene (reference sequence). CDR3 protein: CATSREGQAKNIQYF. The CDR3 DNA is TGTGCCACCAGCAGGGAGGGACAGGCCAAAAACATTCAGTACTTC. Based on the CDR3 plus reference TRBV15 and TRBJ2-4, the full variable domain is DAMVIQNPRYQVTQFGKPVTLSCSQTLNHNVMYWYQQKSSQAPKLLFHYYDKDFNNEADTPDNFQSRRPNTSFCFLDIRSPGLGDTAMYLCATSREGQAKNIQYFGAGTRLSVL.

The DNA for the CDR3 is TGTGCCAGCAGCCAGGGACTTATCAATGAGCAGTTCTTC. This translates into CASSQGLINEQFF. This chain joins TRBV6-1 and TRBJ2-1; TRBD2 is a possible D gene (6 bases). The CDR3 contains 13 residues. The germline gives CDR1 MNHNS, CDR2 SASEGT. Trimming cost V 6 bases and J 6 bases, with 12 bases left between them.

There are many counts of this clonotype. The chain has TRBV6-1 and TRBJ2-2, with D perhaps matching TRBD2 (5 bases). This CDR3 has 16 amino acids. The V gene's germline CDR1 is MNHNS and CDR2 SASEGT. V shed 8 bases and J shed 6 bases, with 22 bases lying between them. CDR3 nucleotide sequence: TGTGCCAGCCCACCTCGGGTAGGGCGGGCGGCCGGGGAGCTGTTTTTT. It specifies CASPPRVGRAAGELFF.

The chain uses TRBV4-2 and TRBJ1-1; D is undetermined. Germline V CDR1 and CDR2: LGHNA, YNFKEQ. The CDR3 loop spans 14 amino acids. V lost 1 base, J lost 0 bases, and 6 bases lay in between. The CDR3 nucleotides read TGTGCCAGCAGCCAAGTGGAGATGAACACTGAAGCTTTCTTT. Translating it yields CASSQVEMNTEAFF.

This clonotype has ten or more counts. This sequence joins TRBV20-1 and TRBJ2-3; 8 bases agree with TRBD2. With V trimmed by 2 bases and J by 6 bases, 7 bases remained unmatched. Per the germline V gene, CDR1 is DFQATT and CDR2 is SNEGSKA (reference sequence). This CDR3 is built from 14 residues. The CDR3 region is CSARFGGAGDTQYF. Here the CDR3 DNA reads TGCAGTGCTAGATTCGGGGGGGCAGGTGATACGCAGTATTTT.

The sample holds many counts of this clonotype. The rearrangement joins TRBV28 to TRBJ1-4, with D unclear. The CDR3 extends over 16 amino acids. Trimming took off 5 bases at V and 7 bases at J, with 20 bases between the two ends. CDR1 is MDHEN and CDR2 is SYDVKM in the germline V gene. The CDR3 bases are TGTGCCAGCAGTCCGCCGTGGACGCGGAGGCGTGAAAAACTGTTTTTT. Its translation is CASSPPWTRRREKLFF.

This clonotype was observed at least ten times. V is TRBV7-2 and J is TRBJ2-6; possibly TRBD1 or TRBD2 for D (5 bases each). This CDR3 region has 15 residues. CDR1 is SGHTA and CDR2 is FQGNSA in the germline V gene. The V end was cut by 2 bases, the J end by 2 bases, with 7 bases between. The CDR3 here is CASSLRGAGANVLTF. The CDR3 DNA follows: TGTGCCAGCAGCTTACGAGGGGCTGGGGCCAACGTCCTGACTTTC.

This clonotype was picked up many times. The chain links TRBV18 to TRBJ2-4, with D tentatively TRBD1 (6 bases). V was shortened by 2 bases and J by 3 bases, with 8 bases between the two germline ends. The CDR3 loop spans 14 amino acids. Germline V gives CDR1 KGHSH, CDR2 LQKENI. The CDR3 region has the DNA TGTGCCAGCTCACCAGCCAGGGGCAAAAACATTCAGTACTTC. As protein: CASSPARGKNIQYF.

This clonotype was seen ten or more times. V is TRBV5-5 and J is TRBJ2-7, with 7 bases lining up with TRBD1. V was clipped by 0 bases and J by 3 bases; unmatched bases: 6. Germline V gives CDR1 SGHKS, CDR2 YYEKEE (reference sequence). CDR3 size: 15 residues. CDR3 residues: CASSLGQGVLYEQYF. The CDR3 coding sequence is TGTGCCAGCAGCTTGGGACAGGGTGTTCTCTACGAGCAGTACTTC.

This clonotype has only one observation. The chain combines TRBV28 with TRBJ1-2; tentatively, D is TRBD1 (5 bases). V lost 4 bases, J lost 9 bases, and 21 bases lay in between. There are 15 residues in the CDR3. Germline-derived CDR1 and CDR2 are MDHEN and SYDVKM. Here the CDR3 DNA reads TGTGCCAGCAGTTCCCGGGACGGGGTATCCGGCAGCTACACCTTC. Protein: CASSSRDGVSGSYTF.

The chain combines TRBV3-1 with TRBJ2-5; D gene uncertain. Germline-derived CDR1 and CDR2 are LGHDT and YNNKEL (reference sequence). There are 13 residues in the CDR3. The V end lost 2 bases, the J end lost 4 bases, and 8 bases lay between the germline ends. DNA of the CDR3: TGTGCCAGCAGCCAAATAAGCACAGAGACCCAGTACTTC. It is translated as CASSQISTETQYF.